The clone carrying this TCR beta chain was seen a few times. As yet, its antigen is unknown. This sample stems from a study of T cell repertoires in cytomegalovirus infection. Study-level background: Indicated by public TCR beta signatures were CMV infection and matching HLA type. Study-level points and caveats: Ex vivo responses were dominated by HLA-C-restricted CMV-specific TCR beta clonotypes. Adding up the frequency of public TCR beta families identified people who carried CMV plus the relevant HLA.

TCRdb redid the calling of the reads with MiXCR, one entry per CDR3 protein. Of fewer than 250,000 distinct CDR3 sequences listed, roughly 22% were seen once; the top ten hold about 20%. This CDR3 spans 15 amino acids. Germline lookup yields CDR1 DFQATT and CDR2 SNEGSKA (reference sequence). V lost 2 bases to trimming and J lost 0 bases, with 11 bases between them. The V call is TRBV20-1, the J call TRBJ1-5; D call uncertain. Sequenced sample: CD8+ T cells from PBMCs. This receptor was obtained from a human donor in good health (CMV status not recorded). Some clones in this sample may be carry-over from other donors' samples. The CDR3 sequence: CSARRVEASNQPQHF. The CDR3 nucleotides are TGCAGTGCTAGAAGGGTGGAGGCTAGCAATCAGCCCCAGCATTTT.